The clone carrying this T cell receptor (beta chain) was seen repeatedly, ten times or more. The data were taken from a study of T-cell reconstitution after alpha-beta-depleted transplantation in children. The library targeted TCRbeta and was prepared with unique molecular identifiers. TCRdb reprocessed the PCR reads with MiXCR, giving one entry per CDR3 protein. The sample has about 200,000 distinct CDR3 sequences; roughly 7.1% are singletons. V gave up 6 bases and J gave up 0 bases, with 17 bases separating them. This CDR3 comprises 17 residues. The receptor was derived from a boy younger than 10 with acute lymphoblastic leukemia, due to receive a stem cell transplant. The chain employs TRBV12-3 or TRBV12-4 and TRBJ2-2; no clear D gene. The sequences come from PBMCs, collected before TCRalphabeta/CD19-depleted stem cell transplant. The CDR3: CASRPWADEANTGELFF. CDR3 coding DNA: TGTGCCAGCAGACCATGGGCGGATGAAGCGAACACCGGGGAGCTGTTTTTT.